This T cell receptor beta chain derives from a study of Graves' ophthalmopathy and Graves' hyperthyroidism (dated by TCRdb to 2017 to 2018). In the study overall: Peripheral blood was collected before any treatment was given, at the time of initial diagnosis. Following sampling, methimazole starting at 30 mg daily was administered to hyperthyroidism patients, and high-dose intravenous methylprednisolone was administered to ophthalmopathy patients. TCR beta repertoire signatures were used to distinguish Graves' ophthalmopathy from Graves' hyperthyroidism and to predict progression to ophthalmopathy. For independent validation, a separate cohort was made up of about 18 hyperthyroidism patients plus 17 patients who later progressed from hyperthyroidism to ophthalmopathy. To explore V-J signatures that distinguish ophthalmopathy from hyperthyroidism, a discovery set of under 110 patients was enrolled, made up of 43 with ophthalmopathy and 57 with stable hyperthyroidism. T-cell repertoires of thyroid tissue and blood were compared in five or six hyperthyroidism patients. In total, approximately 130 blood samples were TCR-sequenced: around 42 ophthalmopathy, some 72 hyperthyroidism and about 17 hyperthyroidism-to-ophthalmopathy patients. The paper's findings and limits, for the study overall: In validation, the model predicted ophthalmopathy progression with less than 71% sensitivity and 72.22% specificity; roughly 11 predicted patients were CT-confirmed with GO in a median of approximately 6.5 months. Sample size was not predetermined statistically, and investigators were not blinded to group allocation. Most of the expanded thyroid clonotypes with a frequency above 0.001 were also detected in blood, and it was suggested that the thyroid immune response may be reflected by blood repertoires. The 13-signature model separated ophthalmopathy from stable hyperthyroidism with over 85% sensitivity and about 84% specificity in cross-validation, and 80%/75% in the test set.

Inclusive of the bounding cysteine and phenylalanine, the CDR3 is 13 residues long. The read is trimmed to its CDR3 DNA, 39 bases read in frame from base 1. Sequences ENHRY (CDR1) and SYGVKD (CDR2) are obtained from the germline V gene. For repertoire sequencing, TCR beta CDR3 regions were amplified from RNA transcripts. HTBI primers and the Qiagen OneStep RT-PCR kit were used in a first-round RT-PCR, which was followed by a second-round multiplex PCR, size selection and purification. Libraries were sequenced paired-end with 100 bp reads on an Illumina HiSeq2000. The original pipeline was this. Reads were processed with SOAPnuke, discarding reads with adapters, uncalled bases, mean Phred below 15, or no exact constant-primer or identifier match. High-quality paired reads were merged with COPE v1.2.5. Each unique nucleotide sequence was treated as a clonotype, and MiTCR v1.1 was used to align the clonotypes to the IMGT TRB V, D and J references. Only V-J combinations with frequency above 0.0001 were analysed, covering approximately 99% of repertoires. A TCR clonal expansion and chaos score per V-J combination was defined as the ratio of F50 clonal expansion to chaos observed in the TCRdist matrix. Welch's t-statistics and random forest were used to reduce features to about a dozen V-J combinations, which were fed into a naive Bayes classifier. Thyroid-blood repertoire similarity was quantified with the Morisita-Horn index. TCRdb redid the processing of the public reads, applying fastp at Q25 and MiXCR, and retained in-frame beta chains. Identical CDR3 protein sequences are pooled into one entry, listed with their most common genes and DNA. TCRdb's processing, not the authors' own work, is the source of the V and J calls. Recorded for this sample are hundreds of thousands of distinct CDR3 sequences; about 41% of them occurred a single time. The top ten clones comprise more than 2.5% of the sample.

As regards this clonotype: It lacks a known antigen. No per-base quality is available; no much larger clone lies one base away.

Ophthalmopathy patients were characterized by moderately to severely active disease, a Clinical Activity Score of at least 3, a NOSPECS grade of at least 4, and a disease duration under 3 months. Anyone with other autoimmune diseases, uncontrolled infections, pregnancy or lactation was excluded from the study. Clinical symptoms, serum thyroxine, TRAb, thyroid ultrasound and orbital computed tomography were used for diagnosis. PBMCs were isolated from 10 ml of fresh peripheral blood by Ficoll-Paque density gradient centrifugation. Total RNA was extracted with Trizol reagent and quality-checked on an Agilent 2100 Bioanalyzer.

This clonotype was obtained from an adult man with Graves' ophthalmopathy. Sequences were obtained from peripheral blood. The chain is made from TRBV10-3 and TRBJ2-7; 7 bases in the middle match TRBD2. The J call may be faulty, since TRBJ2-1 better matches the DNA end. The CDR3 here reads CAISGGSLGEQFF. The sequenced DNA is TGTGCCATCAGCGGCGGGAGCTTGGGCGAGCAGTTCTTC.